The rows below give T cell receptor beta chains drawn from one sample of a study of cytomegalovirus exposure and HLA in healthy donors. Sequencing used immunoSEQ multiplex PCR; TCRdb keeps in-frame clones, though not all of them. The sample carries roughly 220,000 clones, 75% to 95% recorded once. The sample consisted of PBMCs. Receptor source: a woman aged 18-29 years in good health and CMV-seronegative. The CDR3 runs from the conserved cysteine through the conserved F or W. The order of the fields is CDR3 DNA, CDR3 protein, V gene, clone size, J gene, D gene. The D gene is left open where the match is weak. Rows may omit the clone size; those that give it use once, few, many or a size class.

cdr3_nt: TGCGCCAGCAGCCGAGTCCTCCTCCCAAGCGCTGGCTACACCTTC
cdr3_aa: CASSRVLLPSAGYTF
v_call: TRBV5-1
clone_size: .
j_call: TRBJ1-2
d_call: .

cdr3_nt: TGCGCCAGCAGTTTCAGAGGCGAACCAAACAATGAGCAGTTCTTC
cdr3_aa: CASSFRGEPNNEQFF
v_call: TRBV5-1
clone_size: .
j_call: TRBJ2-1
d_call: .

cdr3_nt: TGCAGTGCTAGTGGTACGGGGAGCGAGTTCTTC
cdr3_aa: CSASGTGSEFF
v_call: TRBV20-1
clone_size: .
j_call: TRBJ2-1
d_call: .

cdr3_nt: TGCAGCGTTCAAACAAACTCCTACGAGCAGTACTTC
cdr3_aa: CSVQTNSYEQYF
v_call: TRBV29-1
clone_size: once
j_call: TRBJ2-7
d_call: .

cdr3_nt: TGCGCCAGCAAGGGACAGGGCGAAAAACTGTTTTTT
cdr3_aa: CASKGQGEKLFF
v_call: TRBV5-1
clone_size: .
j_call: TRBJ1-4
d_call: TRBD1

cdr3_nt: TGTGCCAGCAGCTCCTATCAGCCCCAGCATTTT
cdr3_aa: CASSSYQPQHF
v_call: TRBV12-1
clone_size: .
j_call: TRBJ1-5
d_call: .

cdr3_nt: TGTGCCAGCAGCTTGCGCGGGACAGGGGTACGGGAGCCCCAGCATTTT
cdr3_aa: CASSLRGTGVREPQHF
v_call: TRBV19
clone_size: .
j_call: TRBJ1-5
d_call: TRBD1

cdr3_nt: TGTGCCAGCAGTTTATCCCCCCCCGGGACAGGCCTCTACAATGAGCAGTTCTTC
cdr3_aa: CASSLSPPGTGLYNEQFF
v_call: TRBV27
clone_size: .
j_call: TRBJ2-1
d_call: TRBD1

cdr3_nt: TGCGCCAGCAGCTTGGTTGCGGGGGAGGGCACTGAAGCTTTCTTT
cdr3_aa: CASSLVAGEGTEAFF
v_call: TRBV5-1
clone_size: .
j_call: TRBJ1-1
d_call: .

cdr3_nt: TGTGCCAGCAGTTCCGGGACAGTCCTCTATGGCTACACCTTC
cdr3_aa: CASSSGTVLYGYTF
v_call: TRBV6-6
clone_size: .
j_call: TRBJ1-2
d_call: TRBD1

cdr3_nt: TGCGCCAGCAGCACCCTACTAGCGGGAGGGGAAGAGACCCAGTACTTC
cdr3_aa: CASSTLLAGGEETQYF
v_call: TRBV5-1
clone_size: .
j_call: TRBJ2-5
d_call: TRBD2

cdr3_nt: TGTGCCAGTAGTATTGGTAGGCGGGAGAGGCAGCCGTCCTACGAGCAGTACTTC
cdr3_aa: CASSIGRRERQPSYEQYF
v_call: TRBV19
clone_size: .
j_call: TRBJ2-7
d_call: TRBD2

cdr3_nt: TGCGCCAGCAATCCGGGACACATGAACACTGAAGCTTTCTTT
cdr3_aa: CASNPGHMNTEAFF
v_call: TRBV5-1
clone_size: .
j_call: TRBJ1-1
d_call: .

cdr3_nt: TGTGCCAGCAGCGGAGACAGGGACCCCTACGAGCAGTACTTC
cdr3_aa: CASSGDRDPYEQYF
v_call: TRBV5-6
clone_size: .
j_call: TRBJ2-7
d_call: TRBD1

cdr3_nt: TGTGCCAGCAGCTTGTATGCCCTGTCGGACTATGGCTACACCTTC
cdr3_aa: CASSLYALSDYGYTF
v_call: TRBV5-4
clone_size: .
j_call: TRBJ1-2
d_call: .

cdr3_nt: TGTGCCAGCACCGTTGAGCGGGAGGAAACCGGGGAGCTGTTTTTT
cdr3_aa: CASTVEREETGELFF
v_call: TRBV25-1
clone_size: .
j_call: TRBJ2-2
d_call: TRBD2

cdr3_nt: TGCGCCAGCGGATCCAGGATCGGTACTGAAGCTTTCTTT
cdr3_aa: CASGSRIGTEAFF
v_call: TRBV10-1
clone_size: few
j_call: TRBJ1-1
d_call: .

cdr3_nt: TGTGCCAGCAGCCCCGTGGCCACTAGCGGGGTAAGATACAATGAGCAGTTCTTC
cdr3_aa: CASSPVATSGVRYNEQFF
v_call: TRBV7-3
clone_size: .
j_call: TRBJ2-1
d_call: TRBD2

cdr3_nt: TGTGCCAGCAGTTACCATACAGGGTGGTATGGCTACACCTTC
cdr3_aa: CASSYHTGWYGYTF
v_call: TRBV6-6
clone_size: .
j_call: TRBJ1-2
d_call: .

cdr3_nt: TGTGCCAGCAGTTTAATGGGAGGCGCTGAAGCTTTCTTT
cdr3_aa: CASSLMGGAEAFF
v_call: TRBV28
clone_size: few
j_call: TRBJ1-1
d_call: .

cdr3_nt: TGTGCCAGCAGCATCCGGACAGGGACGACAGATACGCAGTATTTT
cdr3_aa: CASSIRTGTTDTQYF
v_call: TRBV5-6
clone_size: .
j_call: TRBJ2-3
d_call: TRBD1

cdr3_nt: TGTGCCAGTAGACCTAGCGACCTAAAACAAGAGACCCAGTACTTC
cdr3_aa: CASRPSDLKQETQYF
v_call: TRBV19
clone_size: .
j_call: TRBJ2-5
d_call: .

cdr3_nt: TGTGCCAGCAGTTTGGGAACTAGCGGGGTAGTAGAGCAGTTCTTC
cdr3_aa: CASSLGTSGVVEQFF
v_call: TRBV27
clone_size: .
j_call: TRBJ2-1
d_call: TRBD2

cdr3_nt: TGTGCCAGCAGCTTTAGCGGGACAGATTATGGCTACACCTTC
cdr3_aa: CASSFSGTDYGYTF
v_call: TRBV11-2
clone_size: few
j_call: TRBJ1-2
d_call: TRBD1

cdr3_nt: TGTGCCAGCAGTGTCTCCAGCGGGAGTAGAACAGATACGCAGTATTTT
cdr3_aa: CASSVSSGSRTDTQYF
v_call: TRBV6-1
clone_size: .
j_call: TRBJ2-3
d_call: TRBD2

cdr3_nt: TGCAGCGTTGAAGATGGTTTTACAGGCTACGAGCAGTACTTC
cdr3_aa: CSVEDGFTGYEQYF
v_call: TRBV29-1
clone_size: .
j_call: TRBJ2-7
d_call: .

cdr3_nt: TGTGCCAGCAGTCCTAGCGCAAGCACAGATACGCAGTATTTT
cdr3_aa: CASSPSASTDTQYF
v_call: TRBV7-9
clone_size: .
j_call: TRBJ2-3
d_call: .

cdr3_nt: TGTGCCAGCAGTCTATTAGCGGTTTCTTACAATGAGCAGTTCTTC
cdr3_aa: CASSLLAVSYNEQFF
v_call: TRBV28
clone_size: .
j_call: TRBJ2-1
d_call: .

cdr3_nt: TGTGCCAGTAGTATGGAGCCCTACAATGAGCAGTTCTTC
cdr3_aa: CASSMEPYNEQFF
v_call: TRBV19
clone_size: .
j_call: TRBJ2-1
d_call: .

cdr3_nt: TGTGCCAGGAGTAGTAGCGGGAGGAGGGCAGATACGCAGTATTTT
cdr3_aa: CARSSSGRRADTQYF
v_call: TRBV2
clone_size: .
j_call: TRBJ2-3
d_call: TRBD2

cdr3_nt: TGCGCCAGCAGCTTACAGCGGGACTTGGGCACAGATACGCAGTATTTT
cdr3_aa: CASSLQRDLGTDTQYF
v_call: TRBV5-1
clone_size: .
j_call: TRBJ2-3
d_call: TRBD2

cdr3_nt: TGTGCCAGCAGCTTAGTAGGGAGTGATAACTACGAGCAGTACTTC
cdr3_aa: CASSLVGSDNYEQYF
v_call: TRBV7-2
clone_size: once
j_call: TRBJ2-7
d_call: .

cdr3_nt: TGTGCCAGCAGGCACAGGGTTGAGACTGAAAAACTGTTTTTT
cdr3_aa: CASRHRVETEKLFF
v_call: TRBV25-1
clone_size: .
j_call: TRBJ1-4
d_call: .